The clone carrying this TCR beta chain turned up a few times. Its antigen remains unknown. Each CDR3 protein gets one entry after TCRdb re-called the 5' RACE reads with MiXCR. This sample has about 320,000 distinct CDR3 sequences, with under 15% found just once. The record originates from a study of T cells after yellow fever vaccination. Study-level results: Across the CD4 and CD8 compartments, a small share of clonotypes was present in both. Reappearance after the booster was observed for most primary-vaccination clones (roughly 97% CD4, about 90% CD8).

The CDR3 is 13 residues long. V was clipped by 7 bases and J by 5 bases, with 11 bases between them. The chain couples TRBV12-3 or TRBV12-4 to TRBJ2-2; maybe TRBD2 (5 bases). The receptor's source is a man aged 18 to 29 who received the YFV17D yellow fever vaccine. The sequencing here drew on CD4+ T cells sorted from PBMCs, taken 15 days after the yellow fever booster vaccination. CDR3 loop: CASTDGGTGELFF. For the CDR3, the DNA is TGTGCCAGCACCGACGGAGGAACCGGGGAGCTGTTTTTT.